A single sample gave rise to the 8 T cell receptor beta chains below, sequenced in a study of blood T cell repertoires in COVID-19. Profiling relied on immunoSEQ multiplex PCR, and the TCRdb table lists in-frame clones only, not all of them. The sample carries around 75,000 clones, 70% to 90% recorded once. The sample taken for sequencing was peripheral blood. The receptors come from a human donor in a cohort sampled during active COVID-19.

This clone was seen just once. The rearrangement joins TRBV28 to TRBJ2-1; D call uncertain. The CDR3 totals 14 residues. Trimming pared 10 bases from V and 6 bases from J, leaving 19 bases between. The germline V gene encodes CDR1 MDHEN and CDR2 SYDVKM. CDR3: CATLPRPTSNEQFF. The DNA for the CDR3 is TGTGCCACCCTGCCCAGGCCGACCTCCAATGAGCAGTTCTTC.

This clone was recorded only once. This chain links TRBV6-5 with TRBJ2-1; 7 positions agree with TRBD1. The CDR3 sequence is 13 residues long. Per germline, CDR1 MNHEY and CDR2 SVGAGI. The V and J ends lost 7 bases and 6 bases, in that order; junction bases with no gene match: 6. The CDR3 here is CASTPTGRNEQFF. The CDR3 nucleotides are TGTGCCAGCACCCCGACAGGGCGCAATGAGCAGTTCTTC.

The rearrangement uses TRBV7-9 and TRBJ1-6; the D is unclear. V was clipped by 5 bases and J by 7 bases, with 9 bases between them. The CDR3 extends over 13 amino acids. From germline, CDR1 is SEHNR and CDR2 FQNEAQ (reference sequence). The chain's CDR3 is CASSQGVNSPLHF. In nucleotides, the CDR3 is TGTGCCAGCAGCCAAGGAGTGAATTCACCCCTCCACTTT. Full variable domain (outside the CDR3, taken from reference TRBV7-9 and TRBJ1-6): DTGVSQNPRHKITKRGQNVTFRCDPISEHNRLYWYRQTLGQGPEFLTYFQNEAQLEKSRLLSDRFSAERPKGSFSTLEIQRTEQGDSAMYLCASSQGVNSPLHFGNGTRLTVT.

This chain connects TRBV25-1 to TRBJ2-3; TRBD2 matches at 9 bases. J lost 8 bases, V lost 2 bases, and 5 bases had no gene match. The germline gives CDR1 MGHDK, CDR2 SYGVNS. The CDR3 length is 14 residues. The CDR3 region is CASSEREGLATQYF. CDR3 nucleotide sequence: TGTGCCAGCAGTGAACGCGAGGGACTAGCTACGCAGTATTTT.

This clone was seen repeatedly, ten times or more. J is TRBJ2-7 and V is TRBV18, with D possibly matching TRBD2 (6 bases). Germline CDR1 and CDR2: KGHSH and LQKENI. The CDR3 is 15 amino acids. Trimming took 1 base from V and 2 from J, leaving 12 bases between them. As DNA, the CDR3 is TGTGCCAGCTCACCACGGAGGGGCGCCGCCTACGAGCAGTACTTC. Translating it yields CASSPRRGAAYEQYF.

This chain joins TRBV28 and TRBJ1-1, with TRBD1 matching 7 bases. V lost 11 bases to trimming and J lost 2 bases; unmatched junction nucleotides: 11. From germline, CDR1 is MDHEN and CDR2 SYDVKM. The length of the CDR3 is 14 residues. The CDR3 here is CAGRRTGANTEAFF. The CDR3 nucleotides read TGTGCCGGGCGACGAACAGGGGCCAACACTGAAGCTTTCTTT.

The chain combines TRBV7-9 with TRBJ1-1; 7 bases align to TRBD1. Germline CDR1 SEHNR, CDR2 FQNEAQ (reference sequence). The CDR3 has 15 residues. Trimming cost V 6 bases and J 1 base; bases outside gene matches: 8. In nucleotides, the CDR3 is TGTGCCAGCAGACAGCTAGGGACAGAGAACACTGAAGCTTTCTTT. Translated, it gives CASRQLGTENTEAFF.

The gene calls are TRBV27 and TRBJ1-3, with D hard to call. This CDR3 contains 17 residues. CDR1 is MNHEY and CDR2 is SMNVEV in the germline V gene (reference sequence). V was cut by 2 bases and J by 0 bases, with 14 bases left in between. CDR3 in amino acids: CASSLRTPGDSGNTIYF. For the CDR3, the DNA is TGTGCCAGCAGTTTACGAACCCCAGGCGACTCTGGAAACACCATATATTTT.